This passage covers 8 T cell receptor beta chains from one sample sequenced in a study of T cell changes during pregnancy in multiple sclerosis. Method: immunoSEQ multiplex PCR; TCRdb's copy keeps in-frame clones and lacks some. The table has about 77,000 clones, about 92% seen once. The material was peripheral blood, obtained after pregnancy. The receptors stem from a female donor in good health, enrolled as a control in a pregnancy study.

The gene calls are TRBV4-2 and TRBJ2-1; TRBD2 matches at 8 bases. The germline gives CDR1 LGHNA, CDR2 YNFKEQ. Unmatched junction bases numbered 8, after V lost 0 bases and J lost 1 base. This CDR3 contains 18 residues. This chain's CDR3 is CASSQDHSAGASYNEQFF. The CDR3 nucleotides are TGTGCCAGCAGCCAAGATCATTCAGCGGGGGCTTCCTACAATGAGCAGTTCTTC.

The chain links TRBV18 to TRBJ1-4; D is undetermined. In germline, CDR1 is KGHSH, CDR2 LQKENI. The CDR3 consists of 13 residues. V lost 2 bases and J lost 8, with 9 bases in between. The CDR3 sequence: CASSPGLREKLFF. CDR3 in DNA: TGTGCCAGCTCACCAGGTCTACGGGAAAAACTGTTTTTT.

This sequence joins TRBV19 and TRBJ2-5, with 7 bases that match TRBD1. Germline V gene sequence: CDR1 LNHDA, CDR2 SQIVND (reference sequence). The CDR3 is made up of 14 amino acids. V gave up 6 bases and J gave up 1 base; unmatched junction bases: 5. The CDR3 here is CASRDGQAQETQYF. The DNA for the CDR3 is TGTGCCAGTAGAGATGGACAGGCCCAAGAGACCCAGTACTTC.

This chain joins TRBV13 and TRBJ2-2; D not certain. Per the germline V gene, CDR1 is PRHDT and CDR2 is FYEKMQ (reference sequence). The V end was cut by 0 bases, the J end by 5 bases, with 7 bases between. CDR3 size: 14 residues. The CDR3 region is CASSLGRVTGELFF. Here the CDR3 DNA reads TGTGCCAGCAGCTTAGGCCGGGTAACCGGGGAGCTGTTTTTT.

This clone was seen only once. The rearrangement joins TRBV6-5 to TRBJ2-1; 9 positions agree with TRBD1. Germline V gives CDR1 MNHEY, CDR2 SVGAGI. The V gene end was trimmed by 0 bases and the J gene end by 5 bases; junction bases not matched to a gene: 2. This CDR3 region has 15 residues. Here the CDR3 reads CASSYSGQGNNEQFF. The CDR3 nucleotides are TGTGCCAGCAGTTACTCGGGACAGGGAAACAATGAGCAGTTCTTC.

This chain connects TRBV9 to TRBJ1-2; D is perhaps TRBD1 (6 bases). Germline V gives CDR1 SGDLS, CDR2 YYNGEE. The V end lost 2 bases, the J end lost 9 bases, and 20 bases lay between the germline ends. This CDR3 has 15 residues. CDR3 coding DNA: TGTGCCAGCAGCGTCTCAGCCTATAGGACAGCACGCTACACCTTC. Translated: CASSVSAYRTARYTF.

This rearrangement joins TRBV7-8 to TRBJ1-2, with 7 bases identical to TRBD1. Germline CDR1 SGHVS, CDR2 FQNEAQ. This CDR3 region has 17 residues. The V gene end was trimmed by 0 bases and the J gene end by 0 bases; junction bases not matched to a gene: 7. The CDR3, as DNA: TGTGCCAGCAGCTTAGCGAGACAGGGTGAAGCTAACTATGGCTACACCTTC. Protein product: CASSLARQGEANYGYTF.

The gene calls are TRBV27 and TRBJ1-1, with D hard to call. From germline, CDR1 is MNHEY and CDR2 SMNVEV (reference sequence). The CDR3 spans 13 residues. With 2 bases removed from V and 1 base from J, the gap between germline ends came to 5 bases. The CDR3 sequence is CASSLKPNTEAFF. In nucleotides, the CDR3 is TGTGCCAGCAGTTTAAAGCCGAACACTGAAGCTTTCTTT.